The next 29 T cell receptor beta chains were all read from a single sample in a study of blood T cell repertoires in COVID-19. Clones were sequenced by immunoSEQ multiplex PCR, and TCRdb holds only the in-frame ones, with some missing. The top ten hold about 8% of the sample, which has some 150,000 clones, over 80% seen once. The sequencing input was peripheral blood. Receptors were obtained from a woman in her sixties or seventies with acute or convalescent COVID-19.

CDR3 sequence (DNA): TGTGCCAGCAGCCAAGTGGCGAACACTGAAGCTTTCTTT. It encodes CASSQVANTEAFF. This rearrangement joins TRBV3-1 (or the pseudogene TRBV3-2) to TRBJ1-1; D gene ambiguous. The CDR3 is made up of 13 amino acids. Germline values: CDR1 LGHDT, CDR2 YNNKEL (reference sequence). Trimming removed 1 base from V and 1 base from J, with 4 bases in between.

V gene TRBV4-3 combines with J gene TRBJ2-1, with TRBD1 matching 9 bases. Germline CDR1 and CDR2: LGHNA and YSLEER. The V segment lost 4 bases and the J segment 15 bases; nucleotides outside the gene matches: 10. This CDR3 comprises 13 residues. CDR3 loop: CASSPETGTGSFF. CDR3 nucleotides: TGCGCCAGCAGCCCTGAAACCGGGACAGGGTCGTTCTTC.

The genes are TRBV28 and TRBJ1-5, with 9 positions matching TRBD1. The CDR3 is 16 residues long. The V gene's germline CDR1 is MDHEN and CDR2 SYDVKM. V trimming: 4 bases; J trimming: 6 bases; junction bases outside the gene matches: 10. CDR3 sequence (DNA): TGTGCCAGCAGTTCCCAGCTCGGACAGGGGCGTCAGCCCCAGCATTTT. Encoded protein: CASSSQLGQGRQPQHF.

CDR3 nucleotides: TGCGCCAGCAGCTTGGCAGGCTCTGGGACAGATACGCAGTATTTT. Translation gives CASSLAGSGTDTQYF. The rearrangement uses TRBV5-1 and TRBJ2-3; D call uncertain. This CDR3 has 15 amino acids. Per the germline V gene, CDR1 is SGHRS and CDR2 is YFSETQ. V lost 0 bases to trimming and J lost 3 bases, with 11 bases between them.

As DNA, the CDR3 is TGCGCCAGCAGCTTGGCGGGGAGCCTGAACACTGAAGCTTTCTTT. Translating it yields CASSLAGSLNTEAFF. The V gene is TRBV5-1, the J gene TRBJ1-1; no firm D call. In germline, CDR1 is SGHRS, CDR2 YFSETQ. The CDR3 runs to 15 residues. Trimming removed 0 bases from V and 0 bases from J, with 9 bases in between.

In this sample, this clone turned up once. V is TRBV7-2 and J is TRBJ2-1; the D is unclear. The CDR3 has 14 residues. Trimming pared 8 bases from V and 1 base from J, leaving 12 bases between. CDR1 is SGHTA and CDR2 is FQGNSA in the germline V gene. CDR3 coding DNA: TGTGCCAGCGGCCTACCAGCGTCCTACAATGAGCAGTTCTTC. This gives the protein CASGLPASYNEQFF.

This chain joins TRBV6-5 and TRBJ1-2; 7 nucleotides agree with TRBD1. Unmatched junction bases numbered 4, after V lost 6 bases and J lost 3 bases. This CDR3 spans 13 amino acids. Germline V CDR1 and CDR2: MNHEY, SVGAGI. The CDR3 spells CASRVDRDYGYTF. CDR3 DNA: TGTGCCAGCAGGGTCGACAGGGACTATGGCTACACCTTC.

V gene TRBV6-1 combines with J gene TRBJ1-6; the D gene is possibly TRBD1 (5 bases). V was clipped by 0 bases and J by 8 bases, with 14 bases between them. This CDR3 is 16 amino acids long. The germline V gene encodes CDR1 MNHNS and CDR2 SASEGT. CDR3 nucleotide sequence: TGTGCCAGCAGTGAAGCGGCAGGGAGGTCTCATTCACCCCTCCACTTT. As protein: CASSEAAGRSHSPLHF.

The chain couples TRBV25-1 to TRBJ1-2; no firm D call. The CDR3 is 13 amino acids. Trimming took off 1 base at V and 4 bases at J, with 7 bases between the two ends. Germline CDR1 and CDR2: MGHDK and SYGVNS. CDR3 amino acids: CASSESAGYGYTF. The CDR3 region has the DNA TGTGCCAGCAGTGAATCGGCAGGCTATGGCTACACCTTC.

The rearrangement joins TRBV27 to TRBJ2-3; D is undetermined. Germline V gene lookup returns CDR1 MNHEY and CDR2 SMNVEV (reference sequence). The length of the CDR3 is 16 residues. V was clipped by 4 bases and J by 0 bases, with 14 bases between them. This CDR3 is CASSSPASPSTDTQYF. CDR3 bases: TGTGCCAGCAGTTCCCCCGCGAGCCCTAGCACAGATACGCAGTATTTT.

V and J are TRBV7-2 and TRBJ2-6, with a tentative D call TRBD2 (6 bases). CDR1 SGHTA and CDR2 FQGNSA come from the germline V gene. This CDR3 contains 18 residues. Trimming removed 3 bases from V and 1 base from J, with 16 bases in between. CDR3 in DNA: TGTGCCAGCAGCTTCGGTTTCCCTCGGGGGTCTGGGGCCAACGTCCTGACTTTC. This codes for CASSFGFPRGSGANVLTF.

The J gene is TRBJ1-4, the V gene TRBV2; D unresolved. This CDR3 spans 12 amino acids. V was cut by 3 bases and J by 8 bases, with 7 bases left in between. CDR1 and CDR2 (germline): SNHLY, FYNNEI. CDR3 amino acids: CASSEEMEKLFF. As DNA, the CDR3 is TGTGCCAGCAGTGAGGAGATGGAAAAACTGTTTTTT.

This clone appeared a few times. The rearrangement links TRBV19 to TRBJ1-2, with 12 bases fitting TRBD1. Germline CDR1 and CDR2: LNHDA and SQIVND (reference sequence). The CDR3 is 16 amino acids. The J segment lost 4 bases and the V segment lost 5 bases, leaving 8 bases of the junction unmatched. CDR3 region: CASSATGQGARYGYTF. CDR3 in DNA: TGTGCCAGTAGTGCGACGGGACAGGGGGCCCGCTATGGCTACACCTTC.

This clone came up once. CDR3 loop: CASSQVRNQPQHF. The CDR3 nucleotides are TGTGCCAGCAGCCAGGTGCGCAATCAGCCCCAGCATTTT. The chain has TRBV28 and TRBJ1-5; D is unclear. Trimming pared 6 bases from V and 2 bases from J, leaving 8 bases between. This CDR3 region has 13 residues. Germline CDR1 MDHEN, CDR2 SYDVKM.

The chain is built from TRBV9 and TRBJ2-2; weak D call: TRBD1 (6 bases). The CDR3 runs 15 residues. V lost 3 bases and J 4 bases, leaving 13 bases between the germline ends. Per the germline V gene, CDR1 is SGDLS and CDR2 is YYNGEE. CDR3 sequence (DNA): TGTGCCAGCAGCGAGAGGGGACATGTCACCGGGGAGCTGTTTTTT. Its protein product is CASSERGHVTGELFF.

This clone occurred a few times. The rearrangement uses TRBV27 and TRBJ2-7; 15 bases line up with TRBD2. CDR1 and CDR2 (germline): MNHEY, SMNVEV (reference sequence). Unmatched junction bases numbered 0, after V lost 6 bases and J lost 3 bases. The CDR3 is 14 amino acids. The DNA of the CDR3 is TGTGCCAGCAGGGGACTAGCGGGGGGCTACGAGCAGTACTTC. Its protein product is CASRGLAGGYEQYF.

The V and J genes are TRBV11-2 and TRBJ2-7, with 8 bases lining up with TRBD1. The CDR3 runs 16 residues. Germline V gene data show CDR1 as SGHAT and CDR2 as FQNNGV. The trim removed 0 bases at V and 3 bases at J, leaving 7 bases unmatched. The CDR3 nucleotides are TGTGCCAGCAGCTTAGATCGCGGGACAGGAGGCTACGAGCAGTACTTC. Its protein product is CASSLDRGTGGYEQYF.

The sample holds a few counts of this clone. The rearrangement uses TRBV19 and TRBJ2-1; 8 bases map to TRBD2. This CDR3 is built from 15 residues. The V segment lost 5 bases and the J segment 2 bases; nucleotides outside the gene matches: 5. Per the germline V gene, CDR1 is LNHDA and CDR2 is SQIVND (reference sequence). The DNA for the CDR3 is TGTGCCAGTAGTCCGAGCGGGAGAACCTACAATGAGCAGTTCTTC. As protein: CASSPSGRTYNEQFF.

V usage is TRBV7-2 and J usage is TRBJ2-3; D might be TRBD1 (6 bases). Trimming pared 5 bases from V and 5 bases from J, leaving 17 bases between. The CDR3 is made up of 15 amino acids. Germline V CDR1 and CDR2: SGHTA, FQGNSA. DNA for the CDR3: TGTGCCAGCAGCCCGACTGGGGGCGAGGGAGATACGCAGTATTTT. This translates into CASSPTGGEGDTQYF.

The V call is TRBV27, the J call TRBJ2-1; TRBD1 agrees at 11 bases. The length of the CDR3 is 14 residues. With V trimmed by 2 bases and J by 9 bases, 3 bases remained unmatched. From germline, CDR1 is MNHEY and CDR2 SMNVEV (reference sequence). CDR3 region: CASSLGTGGSEQFF. For the CDR3, the DNA is TGTGCCAGCAGTTTAGGGACAGGGGGGAGTGAGCAGTTCTTC.

The chain employs TRBV7-9 and TRBJ1-2, with 8 bases lining up with TRBD1. The germline V gene encodes CDR1 SEHNR and CDR2 FQNEAQ (reference sequence). V was pared by 3 bases and J by 4 bases, with 10 bases of the junction left unmatched. CDR3 length: 16 amino acids. DNA of the CDR3: TGTGCCAGCAGCTTCGGGCGCGGACAGGGCATCTATGGCTACACCTTC. Translation gives CASSFGRGQGIYGYTF.

This chain joins TRBV19 and TRBJ1-5; D is ambiguous. Germline V gene sequence: CDR1 LNHDA, CDR2 SQIVND (reference sequence). The CDR3 totals 13 residues. Trimming took 10 bases from V and 4 from J, leaving 14 bases between them. The CDR3 DNA follows: TGTGCCACCCTCCCGGGAGGTAATCAGCCCCAGCATTTT. It translates to CATLPGGNQPQHF.

The chain employs TRBV7-3 and TRBJ2-3, with TRBD1 identical over 8 bases. CDR3 size: 13 residues. Germline-derived CDR1 and CDR2 are SGHTA and FQGTGA. V lost 5 bases to trimming and J lost 4 bases; unmatched junction nucleotides: 2. The CDR3 DNA reads as TGTGCCAGCAGCCCGACAGGGGCAGATACGCAGTATTTT. This sequence encodes CASSPTGADTQYF.

This chain uses TRBV5-8 with TRBJ2-2, with 10 bases identical to TRBD1. The CDR3 totals 17 residues. V trimming: 3 bases; J trimming: 6 bases; junction bases outside the gene matches: 11. CDR1 and CDR2 from the germline V gene are SGHTS and YDEGEE. CDR3: CASSWVAGQGDSGELFF. CDR3 nucleotides: TGTGCCAGCAGCTGGGTAGCCGGACAGGGGGACTCCGGGGAGCTGTTTTTT.

The CDR3 loop reads CASSPPGGVQPQHF. The CDR3 nucleotides are TGTGCCAGCAGTCCACCGGGGGGTGTTCAGCCCCAGCATTTT. V usage is TRBV28 and J usage is TRBJ1-5, with D maybe TRBD1 (5 bases). Germline lookup yields CDR1 MDHEN and CDR2 SYDVKM. The CDR3 sequence is 14 residues long. Trimming left V 5 bases short and J 6 bases short, with 14 bases between.

This clone was seen only a few times. The chain has TRBV12-2 and TRBJ1-6. TRBV12-2 is shown as a pseudogene. This CDR3 comprises 17 residues. This CDR3 reads CASRLAEASSYNSPLHF. CDR3 DNA sequence: TGTGCAAGTCGCTTAGCAGAAGCAAGCTCCTATAATTCACCCCTCCACTTT.

The chain combines TRBV7-9 with TRBJ2-1; TRBD1 matches 9 bases. CDR1 SEHNR and CDR2 FQNEAQ come from the germline V gene (reference sequence). The CDR3 is 15 amino acids. Unmatched junction bases numbered 15, after V lost 4 bases and J lost 14 bases. The CDR3 DNA is TGTGCCAGCAGCTCAGGGACAGGGACAGTCCAAAGGGAGTTCTTC. The encoded protein is CASSSGTGTVQREFF.

The chain joins TRBV11-2 to TRBJ2-7, with D uncertain. The CDR3 extends over 13 amino acids. Germline CDR1 reads SGHAT; CDR2 reads FQNNGV. V shed 3 bases and J shed 6 bases, with 12 bases lying between them. Written as DNA, the CDR3 is TGTGCCAGCAGCTTCGACTCGCAGTCCGAGCAGTACTTC. This translates into CASSFDSQSEQYF.

This sequence joins TRBV29-1 and TRBJ2-5; a possible D gene is TRBD1 (5 bases). The V and J ends lost 8 bases and 4 bases respectively, with 14 bases between them. This CDR3 spans 12 amino acids. Germline V gives CDR1 SQVTM, CDR2 ANQGSEA. The CDR3 bases are TGCAGCCTCACACAGGTGGGAGAGACCCAGTACTTC. Translation: CSLTQVGETQYF.